A single sample gave rise to the 14 T cell receptor beta chains below, sequenced in a study of CD8+CD57+ T cells in acquired aplastic anemia. Sequencing was done on patients that had shown CD8+CD57+ cell expansion by flow cytometry. The TCR beta profiling, which covered VDJ combination and CDR3 sequence, was carried out using genomic DNA as the template. TCRdb re-analysed the reads in MiXCR, keeping a single row per CDR3 protein. The table shows around 290,000 distinct CDR3 sequences, with roughly 53% occurring only once. The sequenced sample was sorted CD4+, CD8+, or CD8+CD57+ T cells (not recorded which) from PBMCs. The receptors shown here come from a human donor with aplastic anemia.

This clonotype occurred many times. V and J are TRBV6-5 and TRBJ1-3; 8 bases align to TRBD1. Germline assignment: CDR1 MNHEY and CDR2 SVGAGI. V dropped 1 base and J dropped 7; count of bases not matched to a gene: 0. The CDR3 consists of 13 residues. The CDR3 loop reads CASSYYRGNTIYF. The CDR3 nucleotides read TGTGCCAGCAGTTACTACAGGGGGAACACCATATATTTT.

This clonotype has just a few counts. The chain employs TRBV15 and TRBJ2-6; maybe TRBD1 (5 bases). Trimming removed 5 bases from V and 2 bases from J, with 13 bases in between. The CDR3 is 16 amino acids. Germline V gene data show CDR1 as LNHNV and CDR2 as YYDKDF (reference sequence). The CDR3 sequence: CATSYSAGTGANVLTF. In DNA form, the CDR3 reads TGTGCCACCAGCTACTCGGCAGGGACTGGGGCCAACGTCCTGACTTTC.

This chain connects TRBV6-2 or TRBV6-3 to TRBJ2-3; TRBD1 might be the D (5 bases). Germline V gene lookup returns CDR1 MNHEY and CDR2 SVGEGT. V dropped 3 bases and J dropped 7 bases, with 35 bases sitting between them. The CDR3 contains 21 residues. In DNA, the CDR3 is TGTGCCAGCAGTTATCAAGCAAAGGGTCCCGAGCAAGGGGTGGGTCTGAATACGCAGTATTTT. Translating it yields CASSYQAKGPEQGVGLNTQYF.

DNA of the CDR3: TGCGCCAGCAGCGTATGGACAGGGGCCACGAACACTGAAGCTTTCTTT. As protein: CASSVWTGATNTEAFF. The rearrangement links TRBV4-1 to TRBJ1-1, with TRBD1 identical over 9 bases. The V segment lost 5 bases and the J segment 1 base; nucleotides outside the gene matches: 8. The length of the CDR3 is 16 residues. Per the germline V gene, CDR1 is MGHRA and CDR2 is YSYEKL.

This clonotype came up a few times. The V call is TRBV20-1, the J call TRBJ2-1; 8 nucleotides align to TRBD2. There are 13 residues in the CDR3. V dropped 4 bases and J dropped 3; count of bases not matched to a gene: 2. Germline lookup yields CDR1 DFQATT and CDR2 SNEGSKA (reference sequence). The CDR3 loop is CSATGGDYNEQFF. The CDR3 bases are TGCAGTGCTACGGGGGGGGACTACAATGAGCAGTTCTTC.

The chain carries TRBV7-9 and TRBJ1-1, with D possibly TRBD1 on 6 matching bases. The V gene's germline CDR1 is SEHNR and CDR2 FQNEAQ (reference sequence). This CDR3 is built from 14 residues. V lost 6 bases and J lost 11, with 22 bases in between. The CDR3 sequence: CASSLGGGPEGAFF. CDR3 in DNA: TGTGCCAGCAGTTTGGGGGGGGGCCCCGAAGGGGCTTTCTTT. The entire variable domain, with the rest obtained from reference TRBV7-9 and TRBJ1-1, is as follows: DTGVSQNPRHKITKRGQNVTFRCDPISEHNRLYWYRQTLGQGPEFLTYFQNEAQLEKSRLLSDRFSAERPKGSFSTLEIQRTEQGDSAMYLCASSLGGGPEGAFFGQGTRLTVV.

V is TRBV20-1 and J is TRBJ2-1; 7 positions match TRBD2. The CDR3 spans 14 residues. Trimming took 5 bases from V and 3 from J; bases not matched to a gene: 7. Germline V CDR1 and CDR2: DFQATT, SNEGSKA (reference sequence). CDR3 in amino acids: CSAETSFYYNEQFF. In DNA form, the CDR3 reads TGCAGTGCTGAGACTAGCTTCTACTACAATGAGCAGTTCTTC.

The chain employs TRBV2 and TRBJ1-4, with D tentatively TRBD1 (6 bases). The ends were cut back, 2 bases at V and 4 bases at J, with 20 bases in the middle. Germline V gene data show CDR1 as SNHLY and CDR2 as FYNNEI. The CDR3 has 18 residues. CDR3 DNA sequence: TGTGCCAGCAGTGAACCTGGGACCGCCAAGGGGGATAATGAAAAACTGTTTTTT. Translating it yields CASSEPGTAKGDNEKLFF.

This clonotype turned up a few times. The V call is TRBV2, the J call TRBJ2-7; D remains unclear. Germline values: CDR1 SNHLY, CDR2 FYNNEI. V gave up 4 bases and J gave up 5 bases, with 9 bases separating them. The CDR3 is made up of 12 amino acids. The CDR3 DNA reads as TGTGCCAGCAGTGGACTGTCCCACGAGCAGTACTTC. It specifies CASSGLSHEQYF. Together with reference TRBV2 and TRBJ2-7, the CDR3 gives the full variable domain: EPEVTQTPSHQVTQMGQEVILRCVPISNHLYFYWYRQILGQKVEFLVSFYNNEISEKSEIFDDQFSVERPDGSNFTLKIRSTKLEDSAMYFCASSGLSHEQYFGPGTRLTVT.

The genes are TRBV11-2 and TRBJ2-5, with D unresolved. Trimming cost V 9 bases and J 7 bases, with 18 bases left between them. There are 13 residues in the CDR3. The germline V gene has CDR1 SGHAT and CDR2 FQNNGV. The CDR3 here is CASRTAYAATQYF. DNA of the CDR3: TGTGCCAGTCGAACAGCTTATGCAGCGACCCAGTACTTC.

The chain couples TRBV7-8 to TRBJ2-7; tentatively, D is TRBD2 (6 bases). Germline lookup yields CDR1 SGHVS and CDR2 FQNEAQ. CDR3 length: 14 residues. Trimming pared 5 bases from V and 2 bases from J, leaving 13 bases between. This CDR3 reads CASSVLAFTYEQYF. Here the CDR3 DNA reads TGTGCCAGCAGCGTACTAGCCTTTACCTACGAGCAGTACTTC.

V is TRBV24-1 and J is TRBJ2-3; D is possibly TRBD2 (5 bases). The length of the CDR3 is 13 residues. Germline-derived CDR1 and CDR2 are KGHDR and SFDVKD. Trimming took 3 bases from V and 3 from J, leaving 6 bases between them. CDR3: CATSDGGTDTQYF. CDR3 DNA: TGTGCCACCAGTGATGGAGGAACAGATACGCAGTATTTT.

The chain carries TRBV20-1 and TRBJ2-1; the D gene is possibly TRBD1 (6 bases). The CDR3 consists of 15 residues. V lost 6 bases, J lost 5 bases, and 20 bases lay in between. Per germline, CDR1 DFQATT and CDR2 SNEGSKA (reference sequence). The CDR3 region is CSASNPQTGNNEQFF. CDR3 DNA sequence: TGCAGTGCCAGCAACCCACAGACAGGTAACAATGAGCAGTTCTTC.

The chain combines TRBV12-3 or TRBV12-4 with TRBJ2-1, with D perhaps TRBD2 (5 bases). This CDR3 has 14 amino acids. The V end lost 5 bases, the J end lost 3 bases, and 11 bases lay between the germline ends. The DNA of the CDR3 is TGTGCCAGCAGTATCAGACTATACTACAATGAGCAGTTCTTC. The encoded protein is CASSIRLYYNEQFF.